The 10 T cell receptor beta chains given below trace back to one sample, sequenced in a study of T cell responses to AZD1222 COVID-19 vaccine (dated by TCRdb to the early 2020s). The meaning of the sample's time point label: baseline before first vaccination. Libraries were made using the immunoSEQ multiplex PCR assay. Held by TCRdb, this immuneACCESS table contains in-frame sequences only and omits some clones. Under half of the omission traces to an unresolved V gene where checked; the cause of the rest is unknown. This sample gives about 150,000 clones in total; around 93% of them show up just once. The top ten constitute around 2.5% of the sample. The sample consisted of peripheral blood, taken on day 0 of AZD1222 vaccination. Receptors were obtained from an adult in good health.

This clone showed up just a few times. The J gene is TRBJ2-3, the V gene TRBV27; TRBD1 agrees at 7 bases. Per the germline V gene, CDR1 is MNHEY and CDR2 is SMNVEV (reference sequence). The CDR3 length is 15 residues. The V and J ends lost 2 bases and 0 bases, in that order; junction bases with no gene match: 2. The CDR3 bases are TGTGCCAGCAGTTTAAAGGGGGCGAGCACAGATACGCAGTATTTT. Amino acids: CASSLKGASTDTQYF.

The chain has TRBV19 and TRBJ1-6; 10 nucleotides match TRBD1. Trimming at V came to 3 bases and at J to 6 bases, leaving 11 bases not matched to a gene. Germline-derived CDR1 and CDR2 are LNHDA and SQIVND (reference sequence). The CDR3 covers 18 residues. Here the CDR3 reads CASSIRAPRTGGNSPLHF. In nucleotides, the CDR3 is TGTGCCAGTAGTATCCGAGCCCCTAGGACAGGGGGTAATTCACCCCTCCACTTT. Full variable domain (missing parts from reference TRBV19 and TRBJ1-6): DGGITQSPKYLFRKEGQNVTLSCEQNLNHDAMYWYRQDPGQGLRLIYYSQIVNDFQKGDIAEGYSVSREKKESFPLTVTSAQKNPTAFYLCASSIRAPRTGGNSPLHFGNGTRLTVT.

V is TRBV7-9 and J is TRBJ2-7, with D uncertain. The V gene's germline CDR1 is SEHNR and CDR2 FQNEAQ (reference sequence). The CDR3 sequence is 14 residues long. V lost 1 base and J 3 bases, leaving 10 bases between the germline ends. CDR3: CASSLGLTVYEQYF. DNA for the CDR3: TGTGCCAGCAGCTTAGGCCTAACTGTCTACGAGCAGTACTTC. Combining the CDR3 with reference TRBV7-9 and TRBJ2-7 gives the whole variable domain DTGVSQNPRHKITKRGQNVTFRCDPISEHNRLYWYRQTLGQGPEFLTYFQNEAQLEKSRLLSDRFSAERPKGSFSTLEIQRTEQGDSAMYLCASSLGLTVYEQYFGPGTRLTVT.

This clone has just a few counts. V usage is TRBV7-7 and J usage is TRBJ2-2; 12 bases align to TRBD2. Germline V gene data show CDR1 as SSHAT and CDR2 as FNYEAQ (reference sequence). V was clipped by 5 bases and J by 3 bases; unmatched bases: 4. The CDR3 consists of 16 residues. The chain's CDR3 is CASSPGTSGYTGELFF. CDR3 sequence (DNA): TGTGCCAGCAGCCCCGGGACTAGCGGGTACACCGGGGAGCTGTTTTTT.

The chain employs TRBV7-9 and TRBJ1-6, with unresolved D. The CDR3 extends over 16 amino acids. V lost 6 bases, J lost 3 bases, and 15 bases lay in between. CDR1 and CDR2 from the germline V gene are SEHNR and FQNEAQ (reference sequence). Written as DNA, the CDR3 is TGTGCCAGCAGGCAGGAGGGAAATATCTATAATTCACCCCTCCACTTT. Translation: CASRQEGNIYNSPLHF.

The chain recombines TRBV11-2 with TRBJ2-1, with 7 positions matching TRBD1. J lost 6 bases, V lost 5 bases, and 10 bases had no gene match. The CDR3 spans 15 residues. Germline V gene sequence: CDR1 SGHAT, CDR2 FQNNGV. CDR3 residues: CASSVGQLNSNEQFF. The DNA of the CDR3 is TGTGCCAGCAGCGTGGGACAGCTAAATTCCAATGAGCAGTTCTTC. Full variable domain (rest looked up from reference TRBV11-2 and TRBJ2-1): EAGVAQSPRYKIIEKRQSVAFWCNPISGHATLYWYQQILGQGPKLLIQFQNNGVVDDSQLPKDRFSAERLKGVDSTLKIQPAKLEDSAVYLCASSVGQLNSNEQFFGPGTRLTVL.

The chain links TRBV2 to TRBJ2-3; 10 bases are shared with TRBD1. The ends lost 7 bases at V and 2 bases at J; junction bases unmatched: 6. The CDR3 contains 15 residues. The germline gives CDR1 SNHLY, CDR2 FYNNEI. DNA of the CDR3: TGTGCCAGCACCTTGGGACAGGGGCCCACAGATACGCAGTATTTT. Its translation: CASTLGQGPTDTQYF.

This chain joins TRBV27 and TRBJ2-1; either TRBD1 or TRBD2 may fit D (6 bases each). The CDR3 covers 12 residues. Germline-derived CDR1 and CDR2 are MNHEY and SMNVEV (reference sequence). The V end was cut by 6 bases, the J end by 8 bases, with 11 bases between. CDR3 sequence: CASRTGADEQFF. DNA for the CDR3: TGTGCCAGCAGGACGGGGGCGGATGAGCAGTTCTTC.

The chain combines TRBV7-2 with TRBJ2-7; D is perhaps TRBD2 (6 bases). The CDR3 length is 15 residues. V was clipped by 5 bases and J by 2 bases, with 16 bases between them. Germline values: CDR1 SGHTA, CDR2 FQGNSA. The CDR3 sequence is CASSRDLIYAYEQYF. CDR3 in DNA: TGTGCCAGCAGCCGGGACTTAATATACGCCTACGAGCAGTACTTC.

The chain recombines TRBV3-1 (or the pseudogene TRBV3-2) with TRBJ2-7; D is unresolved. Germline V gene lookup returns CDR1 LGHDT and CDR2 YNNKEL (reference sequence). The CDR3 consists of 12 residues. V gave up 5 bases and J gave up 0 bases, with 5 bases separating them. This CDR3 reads CASSSLSYEQYF. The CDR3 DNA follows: TGTGCCAGCAGCTCCCTCTCCTACGAGCAGTACTTC.